This T cell receptor beta chain was sequenced in a study of T cell repertoires in cytomegalovirus infection. Turning to the study itself: Matching HLA type and CMV infection were both indicated by public TCR beta signatures.

TCRdb independently ran MiXCR on the reads; one entry per CDR3 protein. Among about 180,000 distinct CDR3 sequences listed, approximately 15% were seen once. This clonotype was detected ten times or more. Its target is not known. V gave up 3 bases and J gave up 4 bases, with 18 bases separating them. CDR3 length equals 16 residues. The germline V gene encodes CDR1 SGHDN and CDR2 FVKESK. The study, taken as a whole, reports: There were carriers of CMV plus the relevant HLA, and cumulative public TCR beta family frequency identified them. HLA-C-restricted CMV clonotypes gave the most frequent clonotype in two of eight donors.

The TCR sequence derives from a human donor in good health (CMV status not recorded). Some clones in this sample may be carry-over from other donors' samples. This chain uses TRBV14 with TRBJ1-1; D uncertain. Sequenced input: PBMCs. CDR3 sequence: CASSHGNDAESTEAFF. The CDR3 region has the DNA TGTGCCAGCAGCCACGGAAACGACGCCGAAAGCACTGAAGCTTTCTTT. Complete variable domain (other parts from reference TRBV14 and TRBJ1-1): EAGVTQFPSHSVIEKGQTVTLRCDPISGHDNLYWYRRVMGKEIKFLLHFVKESKQDESGMPNNRFLAERTGGTYSTLKVQPAELEDSGVYFCASSHGNDAESTEAFFGQGTRLTVV.